This paragraph reports one T cell receptor (beta chain). Authors' data handling: From reference gene primer amplification, estimates of nucleated cell counts were derived. Assay used: immunoSEQ multiplex PCR; TCRdb lists only in-frame clones, some missing. The V and J calls and clone size come from that table; D and trimming were worked out from the DNA. There are over 80,000 clones in the sample; over 70% occur only once, and more than 15% lies in the top ten. The record originates from a study of blood T cell repertoires in COVID-19. Trimming shortened V by 2 bases and J by 1 base, and 6 bases separated the two germline ends. The CDR3 is 13 amino acids. Germline V gene sequence: CDR1 SGHDT, CDR2 YYEEEE.

Sample: peripheral blood. The receptor was derived from a woman in her sixties or seventies with acute or convalescent COVID-19. The rearrangement joins TRBV5-6 to TRBJ1-2; unclear D gene. The CDR3 DNA sequence: TGTGCCAGCAGCTTACGGGGTAACTATGGCTACACCTTC. Amino acid sequence: CASSLRGNYGYTF.